Each of the 28 T cell receptor beta chains below was sequenced from the same sample in a study of T-cell reconstitution after alpha-beta-depleted transplantation in children. Molecular barcoding with unique molecular identifiers was used for the TCRbeta library. TCRdb passed the PCR reads through MiXCR, listing each CDR3 protein once. Among around 530,000 distinct CDR3 sequences listed, less than 35% were seen once. Here the sequenced sample was PBMCs from the stem cell graft donor, taken from the stem cell graft. These receptor sequences come from a human donor who donated a stem cell graft to a child with aplastic anemia.

Regarding this clonotype: One junction end disagrees with the germline gene, perhaps due to a read error. The rearrangement joins TRBV20-1 to TRBJ1-4; no clear D. CDR1 is DFQATT and CDR2 is SNEGSKA in the germline V gene (reference sequence). The CDR3 extends over 15 amino acids. CDR3 sequence reads: CTALPAGTTNEKLFF. Written as DNA, the CDR3 is TGCACTGCTCTACCGGCGGGTACAACTAATGAAAAACTGTTTTTT.

This chain uses TRBV10-2 with TRBJ1-2; D perhaps matches TRBD1 (5 bases). This CDR3 contains 13 residues. V lost 4 bases to trimming and J lost 11 bases, with 17 bases between them. Germline CDR1 reads WSHSY; CDR2 reads SAAADI. The CDR3 nucleotides read TGCGCCAGCAGTGGTGCAATCAGGGACCTTTACACCTTC. Protein product: CASSGAIRDLYTF.

The chain carries TRBV6-2 or TRBV6-3 and TRBJ2-1; maybe TRBD2 (7 bases). The V end was cut by 4 bases, the J end by 9 bases, with 10 bases between. Germline V CDR1 and CDR2: MNHEY, SVGEGT. This CDR3 comprises 12 residues. CDR3 bases: TGTGCCAGCAGTTGGGAGGGGGTTGAGCAGTTCTTC. Translated, it gives CASSWEGVEQFF.

The rearrangement joins TRBV13 to TRBJ2-7; 9 nucleotides match TRBD1. The CDR3 has 15 amino acids. Germline V gene sequence: CDR1 PRHDT, CDR2 FYEKMQ (reference sequence). V dropped 6 bases and J dropped 6; count of bases not matched to a gene: 12. For the CDR3, the DNA is TGTGCCAGCAGTGGCAAACACAGGGGGCTTTCCGAGCAGTACGTC. Translation: CASSGKHRGLSEQYV.

This clonotype was counted only a few times. This chain uses TRBV29-1 with TRBJ2-7; D may be TRBD1 or TRBD2 (5 bases each). Germline loops: CDR1 SQVTM, CDR2 ANQGSEA. V lost 7 bases, J lost 2 bases, and 12 bases lay in between. The CDR3 consists of 12 residues. The CDR3 coding sequence is TGCAGCGGAGGGGACGCCCCCTACGAGCAGTACGTC. Translation: CSGGDAPYEQYV.

This clonotype came up a few times. V is TRBV5-1 and J is TRBJ1-2; 9 bases align to TRBD1. Trimming at V came to 3 bases and at J to 8 bases, leaving 8 bases not matched to a gene. The CDR3 totals 14 residues. CDR1 is SGHRS, CDR2 YFSETQ, per germline. The CDR3 region has the DNA TGCGCCAGCAGCTCCGGGACAGGGTATCAAGGCTACACCTTC. Translated: CASSSGTGYQGYTF. The full variable domain, its missing parts supplied by reference TRBV5-1 and TRBJ1-2, is KAGVTQTPRYLIKTRGQQVTLSCSPISGHRSVSWYQQTPGQGLQFLFEYFSETQRNKGNFPGRFSGRQFSNSRSEMNVSTLELGDSALYLCASSSGTGYQGYTFGSGTRLTVV.

V and J are TRBV12-3 or TRBV12-4 and TRBJ1-4; 10 bases fit TRBD1. Losses at the gene ends were 5 bases for V and 6 bases for J; bases not matched to a gene: 6. The CDR3 contains 15 residues. This CDR3 reads CASSHSGTGDEKLFF. CDR3 nucleotide sequence: TGTGCCAGCAGTCATTCCGGGACAGGGGATGAAAAACTGTTTTTT.

This clonotype appeared a few times. This chain connects TRBV29-1 to TRBJ2-7; 11 nucleotides agree with TRBD2. V trimming: 2 bases; J trimming: 5 bases; junction bases outside the gene matches: 8. This CDR3 region has 15 residues. Germline loops: CDR1 SQVTM, CDR2 ANQGSEA. The CDR3 region is CSVELLAGGQNEQYV. The CDR3 region has the DNA TGCAGCGTTGAACTCCTAGCGGGAGGTCAAAACGAGCAGTACGTC.

The chain uses TRBV7-8 and TRBJ1-1; D is perhaps TRBD1 (6 bases). V shed 5 bases and J shed 4 bases, with 17 bases lying between them. Germline CDR1 and CDR2: SGHVS and FQNEAQ. This CDR3 comprises 15 residues. CDR3 sequence: CASSPNRGPGTEAFF. CDR3 DNA: TGTGCCAGCAGCCCGAATCGGGGGCCCGGCACTGAAGCTTTCTTT.

This clonotype was recorded a few times. The chain carries TRBV11-2 and TRBJ2-7; TRBD1 matches 8 bases. With V trimmed by 4 bases and J by 3 bases, 8 bases remained unmatched. This CDR3 is 15 amino acids long. In germline, CDR1 is SGHAT, CDR2 FQNNGV. The CDR3 spells CASSSTGTGGYEQYF. The CDR3, as DNA: TGTGCCAGCAGCTCAACCGGGACAGGTGGCTACGAGCAGTACTTC.

J is TRBJ2-7 and V is TRBV5-4; the D gene is possibly TRBD1 (6 bases). CDR3 length: 13 amino acids. Germline lookup yields CDR1 SGHNT and CDR2 YYREEE (reference sequence). The V gene lost 0 bases and the J gene lost 5 bases, with 9 bases spanning the gap. This CDR3 is CASSLVPGDEQYF. The CDR3 DNA reads as TGTGCCAGCAGCTTGGTACCAGGGGACGAGCAGTACTTC. Full variable domain (remainder filled in from reference TRBV5-4 and TRBJ2-7): ETGVTQSPTHLIKTRGQQVTLRCSSQSGHNTVSWYQQALGQGPQFIFQYYREEENGRGNFPPRFSGLQFPNYSSELNVNALELDDSALYLCASSLVPGDEQYFGPGTRLTVT.

The chain employs TRBV6-5 and TRBJ2-4, with D possibly matching TRBD2 (5 bases). Germline V lookup: CDR1 MNHEY, CDR2 SVGAGI. The CDR3 runs 14 residues. The V end lost 6 bases, the J end lost 3 bases, and 12 bases lay between the germline ends. The CDR3 region is CASSGEGGKNIQYF. In DNA form, the CDR3 reads TGTGCCAGCAGCGGCGAAGGAGGCAAAAACATTCAGTACTTC.

The J gene is TRBJ1-1, the V gene TRBV20-1; D unclear. Trimming removed 3 bases from V and 4 bases from J, with 21 bases in between. There are 16 residues in the CDR3. Germline V gives CDR1 DFQATT, CDR2 SNEGSKA (reference sequence). This chain's CDR3 is CSARIWSSTAGTEAFF. DNA for the CDR3: TGCAGTGCTAGGATCTGGTCAAGCACGGCGGGCACTGAAGCTTTCTTT.

The CDR3, as DNA: TGCAGCGGAAACTCCTACAATGAGCAGTTCTTC. This gives the protein CSGNSYNEQFF. The rearrangement uses TRBV29-1 and TRBJ2-1; D not resolved. The CDR3 has 11 amino acids. V lost 7 bases, J lost 0 bases, and 4 bases lay in between. CDR1 and CDR2 from the germline V gene are SQVTM and ANQGSEA.

Only a few counts were recorded for this clonotype. This chain links TRBV7-2 with TRBJ2-3; tentatively, D is TRBD2 (6 bases). The CDR3 runs to 15 residues. Trimming removed 4 bases from V and 7 bases from J, with 18 bases in between. Germline CDR1 SGHTA, CDR2 FQGNSA. The CDR3 coding sequence is TGTGCCAGCAGCTCGTCGGGACTCGGAGGATATACGCAGTATTTT. It encodes CASSSSGLGGYTQYF.

V and J are TRBV7-9 and TRBJ2-3, with 10 bases fitting TRBD2. Germline-derived CDR1 and CDR2 are SEHNR and FQNEAQ (reference sequence). V was clipped by 3 bases and J by 4 bases; unmatched bases: 7. CDR3 length: 16 amino acids. The CDR3: CASSFHLAGEPDTQYF. The CDR3 nucleotides read TGTGCCAGCAGCTTCCACCTAGCGGGAGAACCAGATACGCAGTATTTT.

There are a few counts of this clonotype. The gene calls are TRBV4-1 and TRBJ2-1; TRBD1 aligns across 8 bases. V dropped 0 bases and J dropped 6; count of bases not matched to a gene: 7. The CDR3 has 16 amino acids. The germline gives CDR1 MGHRA, CDR2 YSYEKL. The CDR3 DNA reads TGCGCCAGCAGCCAAGAGACAGGGGCACTGTTCAATGAGCAGTTCTTC. This gives the protein CASSQETGALFNEQFF.

This chain links TRBV20-1 with TRBJ2-7, with a tentative D call TRBD1 (5 bases). CDR3 length: 13 amino acids. Trimming stripped 0 bases from V and 4 bases from J, with 10 bases between. The V gene's germline CDR1 is DFQATT and CDR2 SNEGSKA (reference sequence). In DNA, the CDR3 is TGCAGTGCTAGAGAACTTCAGGGTTACGAGCAGTACGTC. Encoded protein: CSARELQGYEQYV.

The table lists this clonotype with a few counts. This rearrangement joins TRBV20-1 to TRBJ1-1, with no clear D. Germline CDR1 and CDR2: DFQATT and SNEGSKA (reference sequence). V lost 6 bases, J lost 3 bases, and 8 bases lay in between. CDR3 length: 11 amino acids. In DNA form, the CDR3 reads TGCAGTGCCTACGGACACACTGAAGCTTTCTTT. Translation gives CSAYGHTEAFF.

This clonotype was observed a handful of times. The chain employs TRBV6-2 or TRBV6-3 and TRBJ1-1; D is unresolved. This CDR3 spans 16 amino acids. V was shortened by 2 bases and J by 1 base, with 14 bases between the two germline ends. Germline CDR1 and CDR2: MNHEY and SVGEGT. This CDR3 is CASSYPNDIANTEAFF. The CDR3 DNA follows: TGTGCCAGCAGTTACCCTAACGACATAGCGAACACTGAAGCTTTCTTT.

This chain uses TRBV7-2 with TRBJ2-1; TRBD2 matches at 13 bases. Germline values: CDR1 SGHTA, CDR2 FQGNSA. With V trimmed by 3 bases and J by 15 bases, 8 bases remained unmatched. This CDR3 contains 14 residues. CDR3 nucleotides: TGTGCCAGCAGCTTCACTAGCGGGAGGGCAGATCGGTTCTTC. This translates into CASSFTSGRADRFF.

This clonotype appeared a few times. The CDR3 loop is CSVGGGLQETQYF. The CDR3 nucleotides are TGCAGCGTTGGCGGGGGACTCCAAGAGACCCAGTACTTC. This chain connects TRBV29-1 to TRBJ2-5, with 7 bases that match TRBD2. J lost 1 base, V lost 4 bases, and 3 bases had no gene match. Looked up from germline, CDR1 is SQVTM and CDR2 is ANQGSEA. CDR3 length: 13 residues.

The V and J genes are TRBV7-2 and TRBJ2-7; no firm D call. The CDR3 has 13 residues. With 2 bases removed from V and 3 bases from J, the gap between germline ends came to 8 bases. Per germline, CDR1 SGHTA and CDR2 FQGNSA. CDR3 loop: CASSLNRDYEQYV. The CDR3 nucleotides read TGTGCCAGCAGCTTAAATAGGGACTACGAGCAGTACGTC.

V is TRBV20-1 and J is TRBJ2-1, with D possibly TRBD1 on 5 matching bases. Trimming took off 3 bases at V and 0 bases at J, with 12 bases between the two ends. In germline, CDR1 is DFQATT, CDR2 SNEGSKA (reference sequence). The CDR3 has 15 amino acids. CDR3 bases: TGCAGTGCTAGGGGGCTGGCATCCTCCTACAATGAGCAGTTCTTC. Translated, it gives CSARGLASSYNEQFF.

V and J are TRBV6-2 or TRBV6-3 and TRBJ1-5, with D unclear. This CDR3 is 17 amino acids long. Trimming pared 6 bases from V and 0 bases from J, leaving 18 bases between. Germline V CDR1 and CDR2: MNHEY, SVGEGT. The CDR3 here is CASSRKNRGNSNQPQHF. The CDR3 coding sequence is TGTGCCAGCAGCCGAAAAAACAGAGGTAATAGCAATCAGCCCCAGCATTTT.

The gene calls are TRBV20-1 and TRBJ2-3; the match to TRBD2 covers 7 bases. The ends lost 5 bases at V and 5 bases at J; junction bases unmatched: 4. Per germline, CDR1 DFQATT and CDR2 SNEGSKA (reference sequence). This CDR3 has 12 residues. Written as DNA, the CDR3 is TGCAGTGCTTGGACTAGTTTAGATACGCAGTATTTT. Encoded protein: CSAWTSLDTQYF.

The V and J genes are TRBV6-2 or TRBV6-3 and TRBJ2-3, with TRBD1 matching 7 bases. Trimming at V came to 6 bases and at J to 1 base, leaving 7 bases not matched to a gene. The CDR3 runs to 15 residues. Germline CDR1 is MNHEY and CDR2 is SVGEGT. The CDR3 DNA reads TGTGCCAGCAGCGACAGACAGGGAGGCACAGATACGCAGTATTTT. Translated, it gives CASSDRQGGTDTQYF.

This clonotype has just a few counts. V usage is TRBV11-3 and J usage is TRBJ2-7; TRBD2 aligns across 7 bases. V trimming: 5 bases; J trimming: 2 bases; junction bases outside the gene matches: 9. Germline V gene sequence: CDR1 SGHNT, CDR2 YENEEA. The CDR3 spans 15 residues. CDR3 nucleotides: TGTGCCAGCAGCCGGAGCGGGACCGAAACCTACGAGCAGTACGTC. Protein: CASSRSGTETYEQYV.